A selection of T cell receptor beta chains follows, all from one sample in a study of shared clonotypes between healthy human individuals. The data were produced by immunoSEQ multiplex PCR, yet TCRdb's version contains in-frame clones alone and is incomplete. The data show about 490,000 clones, around 78% seen once. The material sequenced was PBMCs. Receptor source: a woman aged 40-49 years in good health. Some clones in this sample may be carry-over from other donors' samples. CDR3s include the opening cysteine and the closing phenylalanine or tryptophan. D genes are given only for firm matches. Size is omitted from some rows. Given values are once, few, many or a class for expanded clones.

NA	TRBV7-2	NA	TRBJ2-1	TGTGCCAGCAGCTCGGACTCCCTGGCAGTACGTGAGCAGTTCTTC	CASSSDSLAVREQFF
once	TRBV28	TRBD1	TRBJ1-5	TGTGCCAGCAGCGACCTCCTCTCAGGGGGCGGTGAGCAGCCCCAGCATTTT	CASSDLLSGGGEQPQHF
NA	TRBV28	TRBD1	TRBJ2-7	TGTGCCAGCAGAGAACAGGGGGCAGGCTACGAGCAGTACTTC	CASREQGAGYEQYF
NA	TRBV6-1	TRBD2	TRBJ2-1	TGTGCCAGCAGTGTGCGGGAGGGTACCTACAATGAGCAGTTCTTC	CASSVREGTYNEQFF
NA	TRBV28	NA	TRBJ1-5	TGTGCCAGCAGTTTAGGAGGATTTGTTCAGCCCCAGCATTTT	CASSLGGFVQPQHF
NA	TRBV6-5	TRBD1	TRBJ1-1	TGTGCCAGCACCCGTGGACAGGGGGTTGCCACTGAAGCTTCCTTT	CASTRGQGVATEASF
NA	TRBV2	NA	TRBJ2-5	TGTGCCAGCAGTGGCAGTTGGGCGGAAGAGACCCAGTACTTC	CASSGSWAEETQYF
NA	TRBV5-1	TRBD1	TRBJ2-4	TGCGCCAGCAGCTCGACAGGGGTGGACATTCAGTACTTC	CASSSTGVDIQYF
NA	TRBV6-6	NA	TRBJ2-7	TGTGCCAGCAGCCCACTAGAACGGCCCTACAAGCAGTACTTC	CASSPLERPYKQYF
NA	TRBV4-3	NA	TRBJ2-3	TGCGCCAGCAGCCAAGATCCTAGGGCAGATACGCAGTATTTT	CASSQDPRADTQYF
NA	TRBV18	NA	TRBJ2-3	TGTGCCAGCTCACGGGGCCACCCAAACACAGATACGCAGTATTTT	CASSRGHPNTDTQYF
many	TRBV28	NA	TRBJ2-3	TGTGCCAGCAGTTTGAGGGATTTGGGGACAGATACGCAGTATTTT	CASSLRDLGTDTQYF
many	TRBV28	NA	TRBJ1-1	TGTGCCAGCAGTTTATCAGGGTTTAGGTCGGCTTTCTTT	CASSLSGFRSAFF
NA	TRBV5-1	TRBD2	TRBJ2-2	TGCGCCAGCAGCTTTGCCGGGACTAGGATTATGTCCGGGGAGCTGTTTTTT	CASSFAGTRIMSGELFF
NA	TRBV7-2	NA	TRBJ1-2	TGTGCCAGCAGCTTAGGCGGCAGGAACTATGGCTACACCTTC	CASSLGGRNYGYTF
NA	TRBV7-9	TRBD1	TRBJ2-5	TGTGCCAGCAGCTACGGGCGAACAGGGGCGCAAGAGACCCAGTACTTC	CASSYGRTGAQETQYF
NA	TRBV28	NA	TRBJ1-2	TGTGCCAGCAGTTCGCAGGGAAGCTATGGCTACACCTTC	CASSSQGSYGYTF
NA	TRBV9	TRBD1	TRBJ2-3	TGTGCCAGCAGCGGGACAGGGGGCAACGCAGATACGCAGTATTTT	CASSGTGGNADTQYF
NA	TRBV7-9	TRBD2	TRBJ2-4	TGTGCCAGCAGCTTAGCTAGCGGGGCGGACATTCAGTACTTC	CASSLASGADIQYF
NA	TRBV6-1	NA	TRBJ2-7	TGTGCCAGCAGTGAATCGGCGGAGGGCCCCGGGCAGTACTTC	CASSESAEGPGQYF
NA	TRBV7-6	TRBD1	TRBJ1-3	TGTGCCAGCAGCTTGGGACAGGGGTTGTCTGGAAACACCATATATTTT	CASSLGQGLSGNTIYF
few	TRBV27	TRBD1	TRBJ1-5	TGTGCCAGCAGTTCCCTAAAAGGACAGGAGAATCAGCCCCAGCATTTT	CASSSLKGQENQPQHF
few	TRBV28	NA	TRBJ1-5	TGTGCCAGCAGTTTGACGGGTCAGCCCCAGCATTTT	CASSLTGQPQHF
few	TRBV6-4	TRBD1	TRBJ2-6	TGTGCCAGCAGCGAGCAGGGGGATGGGGCCAACGTCCTGACTTTC	CASSEQGDGANVLTF
few	TRBV5-6	NA	TRBJ2-1	TGTGCCAGCAGTATAGGGTCTGGCAATGAGCAGTTCTTC	CASSIGSGNEQFF
NA	TRBV6-1	TRBD1	TRBJ1-2	TGTGCCAGCAGAACGACAGGGGTGAACTATGGCTACACCTTC	CASRTTGVNYGYTF
NA	TRBV9	NA	TRBJ2-1	TGTGCCAGCACCCGACTGGCCGGGGGGCCGGCACAGTTCTTC	CASTRLAGGPAQFF
NA	TRBV7-2	NA	TRBJ2-5	TGTGCCAGCAGCCTAGCCGAAGGGGAGACCCAGTACTTC	CASSLAEGETQYF
NA	TRBV10-2	TRBD2	TRBJ2-1	TGCGCCAGCAGCCTAGCGGGGGTAGGCAATTTCTACAATGAGCAGTTCTTC	CASSLAGVGNFYNEQFF
many	TRBV7-9	NA	TRBJ1-1	TGTGCCAGCACCGATCGGGGGGATAACACTGAAGCTTTCTTT	CASTDRGDNTEAFF
once	TRBV5-4	TRBD2	TRBJ2-7	TGTGCCAGCAGCCCGGGGGGTGGCGGGAGGGCCAACGAGCAGTACTTC	CASSPGGGGRANEQYF